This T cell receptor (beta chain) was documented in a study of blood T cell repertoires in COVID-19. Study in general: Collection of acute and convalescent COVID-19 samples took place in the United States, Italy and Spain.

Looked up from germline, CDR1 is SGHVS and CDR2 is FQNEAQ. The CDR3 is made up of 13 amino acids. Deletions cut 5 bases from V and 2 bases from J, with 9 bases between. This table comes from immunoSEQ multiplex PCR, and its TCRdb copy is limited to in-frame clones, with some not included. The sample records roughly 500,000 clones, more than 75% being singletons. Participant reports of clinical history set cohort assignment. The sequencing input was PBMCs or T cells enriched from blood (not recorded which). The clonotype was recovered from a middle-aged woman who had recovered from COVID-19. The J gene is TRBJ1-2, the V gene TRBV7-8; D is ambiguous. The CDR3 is CASSDQTNYGYTF. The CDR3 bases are TGTGCCAGCAGCGACCAGACAAACTATGGCTACACCTTC.